This is a list of T cell receptor beta chains from one sample in a study of blood T cell repertoires in COVID-19. Profiling relied on immunoSEQ multiplex PCR, and the TCRdb table lists in-frame clones only, not all of them. The top ten hold under 4.5% of the sample, which has around 160,000 clones, around 87% seen once. Sequencing was carried out using PBMCs or T cells enriched from blood (not recorded which). The receptors originated from a woman in her thirties or forties who had been exposed to COVID-19. CDR3s include the opening cysteine and the closing phenylalanine or tryptophan. The D gene is left open where the match is weak. Only some rows state a clone size, as once, few, many or a class for expanded clones.

v_gene: TRBV19
abundance: once
d_gene: .
j_gene: TRBJ1-6
CDR3nt: TGTGCCAGTAGTGTATATTCTTCACCCCTCCACTTT
CDR3aa: CASSVYSSPLHF

v_gene: TRBV9
abundance: once
d_gene: .
j_gene: TRBJ1-3
CDR3nt: TGTGCCAGCAGCCCCCTGGGGCAGGGGAGAAACACCATATATTTT
CDR3aa: CASSPLGQGRNTIYF

v_gene: TRBV4-1
abundance: .
d_gene: .
j_gene: TRBJ1-2
CDR3nt: TGCGCCAGCAGCCAGGACGCCGGGGGCTATGGCTACACCTTC
CDR3aa: CASSQDAGGYGYTF

v_gene: TRBV10-1
abundance: once
d_gene: .
j_gene: TRBJ2-5
CDR3nt: TGCGCCAGCAGTGGTCAGTCAAGGGGGACCCAGTACTTC
CDR3aa: CASSGQSRGTQYF

v_gene: TRBV29-1
abundance: .
d_gene: TRBD2
j_gene: TRBJ2-1
CDR3nt: TGCAGCGTTGAAGCTGACGGCGGGGGGAATGAGCAGTTCTTC
CDR3aa: CSVEADGGGNEQFF

v_gene: TRBV7-2
abundance: .
d_gene: TRBD2
j_gene: TRBJ2-5
CDR3nt: TGTGCCAGCAGCTTCGATAGCGGGGGGGCAAGGCAGACCCAGTACTTC
CDR3aa: CASSFDSGGARQTQYF

v_gene: TRBV27
abundance: .
d_gene: .
j_gene: TRBJ2-2
CDR3nt: TGTGCCAGCAGTTTACGACAAAATACCGGGGAGCTGTTTTTT
CDR3aa: CASSLRQNTGELFF

v_gene: TRBV7-9
abundance: .
d_gene: TRBD2
j_gene: TRBJ2-3
CDR3nt: TGTGCCAGCAGCCGTATTTCGGGAGGGCCAGATACGCAGTATTTT
CDR3aa: CASSRISGGPDTQYF

v_gene: TRBV9
abundance: few
d_gene: .
j_gene: TRBJ1-6
CDR3nt: TGTGCCAGCAGCGCACAGGTGGATAATTCACCCCTCCACTTT
CDR3aa: CASSAQVDNSPLHF

v_gene: TRBV4-3
abundance: .
d_gene: TRBD2
j_gene: TRBJ2-7
CDR3nt: TGCGCCAGCAGCCAAAATAGCGGGAGTGAATACGAGCAGTACTTC
CDR3aa: CASSQNSGSEYEQYF

v_gene: TRBV5-1
abundance: .
d_gene: .
j_gene: TRBJ1-1
CDR3nt: TGCGCCAGCAGCTTGGTGAGGGACACTGAAGCTTTCTTT
CDR3aa: CASSLVRDTEAFF

v_gene: TRBV9
abundance: .
d_gene: .
j_gene: TRBJ2-7
CDR3nt: TGTGCCAGCAGCGTCAGGGACTACGAGCAGTACTTC
CDR3aa: CASSVRDYEQYF

v_gene: TRBV10-1
abundance: few
d_gene: .
j_gene: TRBJ1-2
CDR3nt: TGCGCCAGCAGTGAGCTCCGGACAGCGGGCTACACCTTC
CDR3aa: CASSELRTAGYTF

v_gene: TRBV7-9
abundance: .
d_gene: .
j_gene: TRBJ1-1
CDR3nt: TGTGCCAGCAGCTTAGAACAGGGAACTGAAGCTTTCTTT
CDR3aa: CASSLEQGTEAFF

v_gene: TRBV21-1
abundance: .
d_gene: .
j_gene: TRBJ2-1
CDR3nt: TGTGCCAGCAGCAAAGACCCGACTAGCGGGCGACCACACTCCTACAATGAGCAGTTCTTC
CDR3aa: CASSKDPTSGRPHSYNEQFF

v_gene: TRBV7-3
abundance: .
d_gene: TRBD1
j_gene: TRBJ2-5
CDR3nt: TGTGCCAGCAGCCCGAGGACAGGGCAAGAGACCCAGTACTTC
CDR3aa: CASSPRTGQETQYF

v_gene: TRBV19
abundance: .
d_gene: TRBD1
j_gene: TRBJ2-3
CDR3nt: TGTGCCAGTAGTTCCGGGACAGGTTACACAGATACGCAGTATTTT
CDR3aa: CASSSGTGYTDTQYF

v_gene: TRBV27
abundance: .
d_gene: .
j_gene: TRBJ1-1
CDR3nt: TGTGCCAGCAGTTTGGGGGCTGTGGGGAACACTGAAGCTTTCTTT
CDR3aa: CASSLGAVGNTEAFF

v_gene: TRBV6-5
abundance: .
d_gene: TRBD1
j_gene: TRBJ1-3
CDR3nt: TGTGCCAGCAGGAACGACAGGGCCGGTGGAAACACCATATATTTT
CDR3aa: CASRNDRAGGNTIYF

v_gene: TRBV18
abundance: .
d_gene: TRBD1
j_gene: TRBJ1-1
CDR3nt: TGTGCCAGCTCTCCTAACAGGGGAGGCACTGAAGCTTTCTTT
CDR3aa: CASSPNRGGTEAFF

v_gene: TRBV3-1/TRBV3-2
abundance: .
d_gene: .
j_gene: TRBJ1-1
CDR3nt: TGTGCCAGCAGCCGCCAGGGGAACACTGAAGCTTTCTTT
CDR3aa: CASSRQGNTEAFF

v_gene: TRBV7-3
abundance: .
d_gene: TRBD1
j_gene: TRBJ1-1
CDR3nt: TGTGCCAGCAGCGCTACGGGACAGGGGAACACTGAAGCTTTCTTT
CDR3aa: CASSATGQGNTEAFF

v_gene: TRBV7-8
abundance: .
d_gene: .
j_gene: TRBJ2-3
CDR3nt: TGTGCCAGCAGCTTAGCCCTAGCCCCCAGCACAGATACGCAGTATTTT
CDR3aa: CASSLALAPSTDTQYF

v_gene: TRBV10-3
abundance: .
d_gene: TRBD1
j_gene: TRBJ2-7
CDR3nt: TGTGCCATCAGTGTCCGGGACAGGGGGAGCGAGCAGTACTTC
CDR3aa: CAISVRDRGSEQYF

v_gene: TRBV11-2
abundance: once
d_gene: TRBD1
j_gene: TRBJ1-1
CDR3nt: TGTGCCAGCAGTCTTACGTTCAGGGGGGCTTTCTTT
CDR3aa: CASSLTFRGAFF

v_gene: TRBV10-3
abundance: once
d_gene: TRBD1
j_gene: TRBJ1-2
CDR3nt: TGTGCCATCGGGACAGGGCTACGTTATGGCTACACCTTC
CDR3aa: CAIGTGLRYGYTF

v_gene: TRBV28
abundance: once
d_gene: TRBD1
j_gene: TRBJ1-3
CDR3nt: TGTGCCAGCAGTTTAGACGGGACAGCCAGAAACACCATATATTTT
CDR3aa: CASSLDGTARNTIYF

v_gene: TRBV11-2
abundance: .
d_gene: .
j_gene: TRBJ1-6
CDR3nt: TGTGCCAGCAGCTTACAATATTCACCCCTCCACTTT
CDR3aa: CASSLQYSPLHF

v_gene: TRBV28
abundance: .
d_gene: TRBD2
j_gene: TRBJ2-7
CDR3nt: TGTGCCAGCAGTATCAGCGGGGGGGCCTACGAGCAGTACTTC
CDR3aa: CASSISGGAYEQYF

v_gene: TRBV27
abundance: .
d_gene: .
j_gene: TRBJ2-2
CDR3nt: TGTGCCAGCAGATCGAAGGACAGGAACACCGGGGAGCTGTTTTTT
CDR3aa: CASRSKDRNTGELFF

v_gene: TRBV6-5
abundance: .
d_gene: .
j_gene: TRBJ2-7
CDR3nt: TGTGCCAGCACCGTGACAGGTGCACACAACGAGCAGTACTTC
CDR3aa: CASTVTGAHNEQYF

v_gene: TRBV12-3/TRBV12-4
abundance: .
d_gene: .
j_gene: TRBJ2-1
CDR3nt: TGTGCCAGCAGTATGACTAGACACAATGAGCAGTTCTTC
CDR3aa: CASSMTRHNEQFF

v_gene: TRBV28
abundance: .
d_gene: .
j_gene: TRBJ1-2
CDR3nt: TGTGCCAGCAGCCGCCAGGCAAGAAGCTACACCTTC
CDR3aa: CASSRQARSYTF

v_gene: TRBV18
abundance: few
d_gene: .
j_gene: TRBJ2-1
CDR3nt: TGTGCCAGCTCACCGGCTAATGAGCAGTTCTTC
CDR3aa: CASSPANEQFF

v_gene: TRBV7-8
abundance: .
d_gene: TRBD2
j_gene: TRBJ2-3
CDR3nt: TGTGCCAGCAGCTCCCGGGGGGTAACAGATACGCAGTATTTT
CDR3aa: CASSSRGVTDTQYF

v_gene: TRBV29-1
abundance: .
d_gene: .
j_gene: TRBJ2-7
CDR3nt: TGCAGCGTTGAAGGGGGTCAGGGCGAGCAGTACTTC
CDR3aa: CSVEGGQGEQYF

v_gene: TRBV5-1
abundance: .
d_gene: TRBD1
j_gene: TRBJ1-2
CDR3nt: TGCGCCAGCAGCTTGTTTGGGACAGGGGGTTTTGGCTACACCTTC
CDR3aa: CASSLFGTGGFGYTF

v_gene: TRBV5-1
abundance: .
d_gene: .
j_gene: TRBJ1-3
CDR3nt: TGCGCCAGCAGCCCGGGGTGGAGTGGAAACACCATATATTTT
CDR3aa: CASSPGWSGNTIYF

v_gene: TRBV5-1
abundance: .
d_gene: .
j_gene: TRBJ1-1
CDR3nt: TGCGCCAGCAGCTTTCAGGGAACGAACACTGAAGCTTTCTTT
CDR3aa: CASSFQGTNTEAFF

v_gene: TRBV4-1
abundance: .
d_gene: .
j_gene: TRBJ2-1
CDR3nt: TGCGCCAGCAGCCAAGCGGGGTGGCGGGGAAACAATGAGCAGTTCTTC
CDR3aa: CASSQAGWRGNNEQFF

v_gene: TRBV6-4
abundance: .
d_gene: .
j_gene: TRBJ2-7
CDR3nt: TGTGCCAGCAAAGCTACAGTGGGCTCCTACGAGCAGTACTTC
CDR3aa: CASKATVGSYEQYF

v_gene: TRBV19
abundance: few
d_gene: TRBD1
j_gene: TRBJ1-3
CDR3nt: TGTGCCAGTAGTATAGCCGGGACAGAAGGAAACACCATATATTTT
CDR3aa: CASSIAGTEGNTIYF

v_gene: TRBV6-5
abundance: once
d_gene: TRBD1
j_gene: TRBJ2-7
CDR3nt: TGTGCCAGCAGTAAGGACAGGGCCTACGAGCAGTACTTC
CDR3aa: CASSKDRAYEQYF